Included here is one T cell receptor beta chain sequence, with context. Its antigen remains unknown. Some clones are missing from TCRdb's copy, which holds only in-frame ones; the method was immunoSEQ multiplex PCR. This sample carries under 200,000 clones, 94% of them seen once, and the ten largest clones take about 9%. This sample is drawn from a study of T cell responses to AZD1222 COVID-19 vaccine. General observations from the study: Donors were largely white British and mainly female; clonal diversity was possibly underestimated. Unmutated variant regions reportedly attract nearly half of all spike-specific TCRs. Just a handful of AZD1222 recipients were seropositive at baseline.

The material was peripheral blood, obtained on day 0 of AZD1222 vaccination. The TCR sequence derives from an adult in good health.

The CDR3, as DNA: TGTGCCACCAGTGACCCTAGCGATTCCGCCAAAAACATTCAGTACTTC. It encodes CATSDPSDSAKNIQYF. The J gene is TRBJ2-4, the V gene TRBV24-1; tentatively, D is TRBD2 (6 bases). Germline CDR1 and CDR2: KGHDR and SFDVKD. V was trimmed by 4 bases and J by 1 base, leaving 13 bases between them. There are 16 residues in the CDR3.